Listed here is a single T cell receptor (beta chain). The target antigen is unknown. The CDR3 is made up of 16 amino acids. The germline V gene encodes CDR1 LGHNA and CDR2 YNFKEQ. The ends were cut back, 1 base at V and 6 bases at J, with 18 bases in the middle. Healthy Caucasians made up all donors. This sample stems from a study of identical twins. Study findings and constraints: The same donors were not followed; conclusions instead depended on cross-sectional statistical analysis. For cord blood, abundant beta clonotypes had fewer insertions, unlike memory repertoires, which showed none. Twins showed weaker excess sharing in their beta out-of-frame sequences.

TCRdb recomputed calls from the 5' RACE reads with MiXCR, one row per CDR3 protein. The sample includes 200,000 to 300,000 distinct CDR3 sequences, roughly a tenth of them seen just once. This clonotype was sampled from a man aged 45 to 65 in good health. The sample was memory T cells sorted from blood. The genes are TRBV4-2 and TRBJ1-1; tentative D call: TRBD1 (5 bases). CDR3 protein: CASSQATWGLSSEAFF. In DNA form, the CDR3 reads TGTGCCAGCAGCCAAGCGACGTGGGGGTTATCTTCTGAAGCTTTCTTT.